The rows below give T cell receptor beta chains drawn from one sample of a study of T cell repertoires in cytomegalovirus infection. TCRdb re-analysed the reads in MiXCR, keeping a single row per CDR3 protein. This table holds about 360,000 distinct CDR3 sequences, roughly 18% found once. Sequences were obtained from PBMCs. The receptors stem from a human donor in good health (CMV status not recorded). Some clones in this sample may be carry-over from other donors' samples. The CDR3 runs from the conserved cysteine through the conserved F or W. D genes are given only for firm matches. Clone size is shown for a subset of rows, as once, few, many or a class of expanded clone.

D | J | size | V | CDR3 | DNA
TRBD1 | TRBJ2-3 | once | TRBV5-6 | CASSQPGQVPTDTQYF | TGTGCCAGCAGCCAGCCGGGACAGGTGCCCACAGATACGCAGTATTTT
TRBD1 | TRBJ2-5 | - | TRBV7-2 | CASSFYPGQGPSGTQYF | TGTGCCAGCAGTTTTTACCCGGGACAGGGCCCCTCCGGGACCCAGTACTTC
TRBD1 | TRBJ1-1 | few | TRBV6-1 | CASILGDRDTEAFF | TGTGCCAGCATTCTAGGGGACAGAGACACTGAAGCTTTCTTT
- | TRBJ2-4 | many | TRBV20-1 | CSVLLAKNIQYF | TGCAGTGTACTGCTGGCCAAAAACATTCAGTACTTC
- | TRBJ2-7 | many | TRBV7-6 | CASTMDDYEQYF | TGTGCCAGCACCATGGATGACTACGAGCAGTACTTC
- | TRBJ2-3 | many | TRBV5-4 | CASSPKTGRDTQYF | TGTGCCAGCAGCCCGAAAACAGGGAGGGATACGCAGTATTTT
- | TRBJ2-3 | few | TRBV7-6 | CASSLPYPGLDTQYF | TGTGCCAGCAGCTTACCGTATCCGGGTCTAGATACGCAGTATTTT
- | TRBJ2-7 | many | TRBV7-2 | CASSYGPSYEQYF | TGTGCCAGCAGTTACGGGCCTTCCTACGAGCAGTACTTC
- | TRBJ1-5 | - | TRBV7-6 | CASSLDKGPQHF | TGTGCCAGCAGCTTGGACAAGGGGCCCCAGCATTTT
TRBD2 | TRBJ2-3 | few | TRBV12-3/TRBV12-4 | CASSLLGRGGAQYF | TGTGCCAGCAGTTTACTCGGGAGGGGAGGTGCGCAGTATTTT
- | TRBJ1-3 | - | TRBV4-1 | CASSQARGSGNTIYF | TGCGCCAGCAGCCAAGCCCGCGGCTCTGGAAACACCATATATTTT
- | TRBJ2-7 | - | TRBV2 | CASSVNANEQYF | TGTGCCAGCAGTGTAAACGCCAACGAGCAGTACTTC
- | TRBJ2-7 | few | TRBV9 | CASSHGQMYEQYF | TGTGCCAGCAGCCACGGACAGATGTACGAGCAGTACTTC
TRBD2 | TRBJ2-1 | many | TRBV7-2 | CASSSSFSSGRGGEQFF | TGTGCCAGCAGCTCCAGCTTTTCTAGCGGGAGAGGAGGTGAGCAGTTCTTC